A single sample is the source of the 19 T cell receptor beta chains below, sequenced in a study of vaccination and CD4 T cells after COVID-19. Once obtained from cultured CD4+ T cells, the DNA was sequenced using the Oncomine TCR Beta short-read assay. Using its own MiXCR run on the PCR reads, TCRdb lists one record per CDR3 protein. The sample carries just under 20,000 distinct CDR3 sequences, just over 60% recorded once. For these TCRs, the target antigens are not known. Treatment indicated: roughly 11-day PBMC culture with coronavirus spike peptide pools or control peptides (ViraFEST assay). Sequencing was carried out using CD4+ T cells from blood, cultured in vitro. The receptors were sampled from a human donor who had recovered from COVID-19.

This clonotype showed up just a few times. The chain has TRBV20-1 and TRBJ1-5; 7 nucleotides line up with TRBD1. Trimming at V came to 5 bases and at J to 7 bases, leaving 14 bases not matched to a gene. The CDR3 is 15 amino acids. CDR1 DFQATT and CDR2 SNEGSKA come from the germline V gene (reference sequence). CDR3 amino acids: CSAPPTGRAEQPQHF. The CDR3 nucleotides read TGCAGTGCTCCACCGACAGGGAGGGCGGAACAGCCCCAGCATTTT.

The CDR3 region has the DNA TGTGCCAGCAGCTTAGTCCAGGGTGGGGACTATGGCTACACCTTC. This translates into CASSLVQGGDYGYTF. The chain recombines TRBV7-9 with TRBJ1-2; D is possibly TRBD1 (5 bases). The V gene's germline CDR1 is SEHNR and CDR2 FQNEAQ (reference sequence). Deletions cut 1 base from V and 3 bases from J, with 12 bases between. The CDR3 totals 15 residues.

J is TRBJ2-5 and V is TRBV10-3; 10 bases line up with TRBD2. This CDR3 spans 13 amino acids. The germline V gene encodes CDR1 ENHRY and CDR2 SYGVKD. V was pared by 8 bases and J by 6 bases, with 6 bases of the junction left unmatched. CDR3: CAIASGSVKTQYF. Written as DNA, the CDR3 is TGTGCCATCGCTAGCGGGAGTGTAAAGACCCAGTACTTC.

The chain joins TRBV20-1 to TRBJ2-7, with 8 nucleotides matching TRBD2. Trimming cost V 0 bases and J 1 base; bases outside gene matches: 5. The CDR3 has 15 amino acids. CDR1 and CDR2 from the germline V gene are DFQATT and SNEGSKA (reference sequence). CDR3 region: CSARDPSGQSYEQYF. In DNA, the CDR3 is TGCAGTGCTAGAGATCCTAGCGGGCAATCCTACGAGCAGTACTTC.

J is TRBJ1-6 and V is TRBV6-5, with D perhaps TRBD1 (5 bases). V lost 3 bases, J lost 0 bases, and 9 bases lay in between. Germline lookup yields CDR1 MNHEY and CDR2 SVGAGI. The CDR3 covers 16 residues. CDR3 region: CASSYKGSSYNSPLHF. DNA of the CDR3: TGTGCCAGCAGTTATAAGGGGAGCTCCTATAATTCACCCCTCCACTTT.

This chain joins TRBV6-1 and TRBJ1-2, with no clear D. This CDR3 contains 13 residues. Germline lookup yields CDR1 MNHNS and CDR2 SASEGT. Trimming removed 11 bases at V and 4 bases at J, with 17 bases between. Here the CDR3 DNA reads TGTGCCGGGCGGAAGTCCGAACCCTATGGCTACACCTTC. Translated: CAGRKSEPYGYTF.

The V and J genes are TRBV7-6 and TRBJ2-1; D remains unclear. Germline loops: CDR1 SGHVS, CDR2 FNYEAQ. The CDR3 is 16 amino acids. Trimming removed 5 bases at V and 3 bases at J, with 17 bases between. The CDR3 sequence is CASSLRSRPGYNEQFF. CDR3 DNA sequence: TGTGCCAGCAGCCTTCGTTCACGACCCGGCTACAATGAGCAGTTCTTC.

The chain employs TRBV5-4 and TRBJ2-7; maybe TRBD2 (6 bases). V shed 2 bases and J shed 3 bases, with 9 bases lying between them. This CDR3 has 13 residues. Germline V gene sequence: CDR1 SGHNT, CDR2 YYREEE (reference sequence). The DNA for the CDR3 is TGTGCCAGCAGCTTTGGTAGCGGCTACGAGCAGTACTTC. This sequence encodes CASSFGSGYEQYF.

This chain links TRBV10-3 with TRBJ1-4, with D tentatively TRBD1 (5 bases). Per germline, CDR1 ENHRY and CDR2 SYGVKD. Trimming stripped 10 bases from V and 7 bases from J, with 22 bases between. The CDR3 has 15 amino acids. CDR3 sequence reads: CATRKPGSGGEKLFF. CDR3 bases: TGTGCCACCAGGAAGCCGGGGTCCGGGGGTGAAAAACTGTTTTTT.

The CDR3 reads CASSTDSFFMNTEAFF. The CDR3 DNA follows: TGTGCCAGTAGTACAGACAGTTTTTTCATGAACACTGAAGCTTTCTTT. The chain recombines TRBV19 with TRBJ1-1; TRBD1 is a possible D gene (5 bases). Germline V gives CDR1 LNHDA, CDR2 SQIVND (reference sequence). This CDR3 region has 16 residues. V lost 4 bases, J lost 0 bases, and 15 bases lay in between.

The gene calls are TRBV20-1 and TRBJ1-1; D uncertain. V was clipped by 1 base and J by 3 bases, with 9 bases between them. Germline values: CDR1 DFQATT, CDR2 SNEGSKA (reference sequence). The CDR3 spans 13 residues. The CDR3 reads CSARGAPDTEAFF. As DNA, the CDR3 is TGCAGTGCTAGAGGGGCCCCAGACACTGAAGCTTTCTTT.

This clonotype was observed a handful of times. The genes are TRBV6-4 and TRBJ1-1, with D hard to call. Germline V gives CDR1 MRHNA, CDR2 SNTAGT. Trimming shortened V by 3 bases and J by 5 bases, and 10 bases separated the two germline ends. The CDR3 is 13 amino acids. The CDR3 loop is CASSESFRTEAFF. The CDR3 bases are TGTGCCAGCAGTGAATCGTTCCGGACTGAAGCTTTCTTT.

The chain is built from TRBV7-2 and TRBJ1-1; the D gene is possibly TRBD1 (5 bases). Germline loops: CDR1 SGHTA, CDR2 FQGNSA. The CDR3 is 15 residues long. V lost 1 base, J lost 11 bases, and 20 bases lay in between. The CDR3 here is CASSLDGREKTRAFF. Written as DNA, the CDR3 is TGTGCCAGCAGCTTAGATGGCAGGGAGAAAACTAGGGCTTTCTTT.

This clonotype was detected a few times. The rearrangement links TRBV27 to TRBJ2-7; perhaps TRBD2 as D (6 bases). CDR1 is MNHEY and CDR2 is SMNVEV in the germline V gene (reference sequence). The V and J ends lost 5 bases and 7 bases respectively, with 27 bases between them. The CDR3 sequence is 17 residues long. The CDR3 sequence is CASSDITGWGGDLEQYF. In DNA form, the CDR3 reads TGTGCCAGCAGTGATATTACTGGATGGGGCGGGGACTTGGAGCAGTACTTC.

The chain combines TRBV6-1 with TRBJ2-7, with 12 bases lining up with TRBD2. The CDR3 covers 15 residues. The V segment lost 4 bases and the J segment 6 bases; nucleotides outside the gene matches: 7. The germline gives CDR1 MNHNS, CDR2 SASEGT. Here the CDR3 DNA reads TGTGCCAGCAGTGTCTTGACTAGCGGGAGAGGCGAGCAGTACTTC. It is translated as CASSVLTSGRGEQYF.

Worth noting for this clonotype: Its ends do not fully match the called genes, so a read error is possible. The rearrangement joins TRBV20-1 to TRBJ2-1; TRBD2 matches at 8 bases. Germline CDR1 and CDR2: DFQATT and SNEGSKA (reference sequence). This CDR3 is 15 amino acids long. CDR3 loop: CSARAASGPRDEQFF. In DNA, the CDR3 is TGCAGTGCCAGAGCGGCTAGCGGGCCCCGAGATGAGCAGTTCTTC.

The DNA of the CDR3 is TGCGCCAGCAGCTTGGAAGAGACCCAGTACTTC. Its protein product is CASSLEETQYF. The chain employs TRBV5-1 and TRBJ2-5, with D uncertain. Trimming took 0 bases from V and 3 from J, leaving 0 bases between them. This CDR3 is built from 11 residues. Germline CDR1 is SGHRS and CDR2 is YFSETQ.

Here the CDR3 reads CASSGRANTEAFF. CDR3 nucleotides: TGTGCCAGCAGCGGCCGGGCAAACACTGAAGCTTTCTTT. V usage is TRBV6-1 and J usage is TRBJ1-1; no reliable D call. Germline loops: CDR1 MNHNS, CDR2 SASEGT. CDR3 length: 13 amino acids. Between the trimmed V and J ends, which lost 6 bases and 2 bases, there was a span of 10 bases.

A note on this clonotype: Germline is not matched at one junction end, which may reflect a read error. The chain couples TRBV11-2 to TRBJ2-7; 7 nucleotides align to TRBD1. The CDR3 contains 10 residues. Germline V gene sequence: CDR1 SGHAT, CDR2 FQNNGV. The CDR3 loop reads CASSLTGLHF. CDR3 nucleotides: TGTGCCAGCAGCTTGACAGGGCTTCACTTC.